The clone carrying this TCR beta chain came up a few times. Its cognate antigen is unknown. The data were obtained in a study of early T cells in non-severe SARS-CoV-2 infection. Looking at the study overall: Alpha and beta chains were unpaired, from unsorted whole-blood bulk RNA.

Findings and limits, study-wide: Matching results from VDJdb favored anti-spike CD8 responses, leaving private and CD4 specificities undetected.

The TCR library protocol attached unique molecular identifiers to the individual cDNA molecules. TCRdb ran MiXCR on the 5' RACE reads and lists one entry per CDR3 protein. The profile covers some 80,000 distinct CDR3 sequences, with around 12% appearing a single time and around 7% taken by the ten largest. This receptor was obtained from an adult who was a healthcare worker with PCR-confirmed SARS-CoV-2 infection or an uninfected control (not recorded which). Sequenced input: whole blood.

The DNA for the CDR3 is TGTGCCAGCAGCCTAAAAAGTCGGGGCGGGAACGAGCAGTACTTC. Translated: CASSLKSRGGNEQYF. This chain connects TRBV7-2 to TRBJ2-7; tentatively, D is TRBD2 (6 bases). Germline CDR1 and CDR2: SGHTA and FQGNSA. Trimming removed 5 bases at V and 5 bases at J, with 19 bases between. The CDR3 consists of 15 residues.